The clone carrying this TCR beta chain was recorded a few times. CDR3 length: 16 residues. Germline lookup yields CDR1 SGHKS and CDR2 YYEKEE (reference sequence). V gave up 1 base and J gave up 5 bases; unmatched junction bases: 6. The data derive from a study of human T cells and chemical hapten exposure. Each CDR3 protein gets one entry after TCRdb re-called the RACE reads with MiXCR. The sample lists about 380,000 distinct CDR3 sequences, more than 4.5% occurring once. Time point reported: patch test 1, 2 weeks after DPC sensitization. Treatment noted: therapeutic diphenylcyclopropenone sensitization with weekly scalp DPC. Non-pregnant alopecia patients aged 18 to 70, suitable for DPC therapy.

The source was whole blood, collected in connection with sensitization to the hapten diphenylcyclopropenone (DPC). This receptor was obtained from a woman in her forties or fifties with alopecia areata. Some clones in this sample may be carry-over from other donors' samples. The chain has TRBV5-5 and TRBJ2-3; 11 bases map to TRBD2. CDR3 region: CASSLPSSGGIDTQYF. DNA for the CDR3: TGTGCCAGCAGCTTGCCGTCTAGCGGGGGGATAGATACGCAGTATTTT.